The entry below describes one TCR beta chain. The data originate from a study of shared clonotypes between healthy human individuals. CDR3 length equals 16 residues. V lost 2 bases and J 6 bases, leaving 16 bases between the germline ends. The germline CDR1 and CDR2 sequences are MDHEN and SYDVKM. Libraries were prepared by immunoSEQ multiplex PCR; TCRdb keeps only in-frame clonotypes and omits some of them. The data show about 360,000 clones, more than 60% seen once. The clonotype comes from a man in his thirties or forties in good health. This sequence joins TRBV28 and TRBJ2-2, with a possible D match to TRBD1 (7 bases). The material sequenced was memory CD4+ T cells sorted from blood. As for subset: CD45RA-negative fraction. CDR3 nucleotides: TGTGCCAGCAGTTTACTGACAGGGTGGGAGGCCGGGGAGCTGTTTTTT. It translates to CASSLLTGWEAGELFF. Looking up the rest from reference TRBV28 and TRBJ2-2 gives the full variable domain: DVKVTQSSRYLVKRTGEKVFLECVQDMDHENMFWYRQDPGLGLRLIYFSYDVKMKEKGDIPEGYSVSREKKERFSLILESASTNQTSMYLCASSLLTGWEAGELFFGEGSRLTVL.